This T cell receptor beta chain was profiled in a study of beta chain features in type 1 diabetes. General study points: In these data, an HLA type influence on TCRB rearrangement remained unresolved. In type 1 diabetes patients, VDJ junctions had fewer insertions; deletions at these junctions were more frequent.

Points on this clone: Its antigen is not known. Other DNA sequences of this sample code for an identical CDR3.

Expressed TCRB transcripts were sequenced, since all the RNA that had been isolated was reverse transcribed. Method: immunoSEQ multiplex PCR; TCRdb's copy keeps in-frame clones and lacks some. Seen here are a few hundred thousand clones, about 30% observed once, and the top ten hold roughly 4%. Sorted CD4+ subsets: naive, central memory, regulatory, stem cell-like memory (CD45RO/CCR7/CD25/CD127/CD95/CD27 panel). Sorting gave populations that all exceeded 98% purity. The clonotype was recovered from a man aged 25-40 years in good health. Specimen: central memory CD4+ T cells from blood.

The CDR3, as DNA: TGTGCCTGGAGTGTGAGGACAAACTATGGCTACACCTTC. Amino acids: CAWSVRTNYGYTF. J is TRBJ1-2 and V is TRBV30; the D gene is possibly TRBD1 (5 bases). Trimming left V 0 bases short and J 2 bases short, with 7 bases between. CDR3 length: 13 amino acids. In germline, CDR1 is GTSNPN, CDR2 SVGIG (reference sequence).